What follows describes a single TCR beta chain. Antigen unknown. Each donor was healthy, and each was a bone marrow donor. PCR was performed using 60 Vbeta and 13 Jbeta primers. Here immunoSEQ multiplex PCR was the method, and the copy in TCRdb shows in-frame clones only, minus some. The data show 170,000 or so clones, about 80% seen once. Trimming cost V 4 bases and J 0 bases, with 13 bases left between them. This CDR3 comprises 15 residues. CDR1 MGHDK and CDR2 SYGVNS come from the germline V gene. These data belong to a study of cytomegalovirus exposure and HLA in healthy donors. Findings and limits, study-wide: Researchers reported in a later analysis that a missense DCLRE1C variant was tied to TCR beta V- and J-gene trimming. The authors confirmed in vitro that a few CMV-associated chains were specific for CMV antigens.

The receptor's source is a young man in good health and CMV-seropositive. The V and J genes are TRBV25-1 and TRBJ2-7, with D possibly being TRBD2 (6 bases). The specimen was PBMCs. For the CDR3, the DNA is TGTGCCAGCAGTGCCGCGGGGCGCGGCTCCTACGAGCAGTACTTC. Translation gives CASSAAGRGSYEQYF.